The 7 T cell receptor beta chains below all came from one sample that was sequenced in a study of neoadjuvant anti-PD-1 for oral cavity cancer (dated by TCRdb to the early 2020s). In the paper's terms, the time point label means: after neoadjuvant nivolumab, at surgical resection. The library came from the immunoSEQ multiplex PCR assay. The source is immuneACCESS, and TCRdb retained only in-frame sequences with V and J called. Part of the clones is not carried over; for the studies checked, unresolved V genes explain less than half of this, and the remainder is unexplained. The sample profile shows approximately 13,000 clones; just under 75% of them were found once. The ten largest clones add up to roughly 2.9% of the sample. Specimen: PBMCs, collected after nivolumab (anti-PD-1) treatment. These receptors were collected from a person aged 35-79 years with oral cavity squamous cell carcinoma.

V gene TRBV5-6 combines with J gene TRBJ1-5; D not resolved. The ends were cut back, 0 bases at V and 2 bases at J, with 3 bases in the middle. CDR1 and CDR2 (germline): SGHDT, YYEEEE. The CDR3 totals 13 residues. For the CDR3, the DNA is TGTGCCAGCAGCTTGGTAGGCAATCAGCCCCAGCATTTT. This gives the protein CASSLVGNQPQHF.

A few counts support this clone. The chain joins TRBV6-5 to TRBJ1-5; D is possibly TRBD1 (5 bases). This CDR3 spans 16 amino acids. V lost 2 bases to trimming and J lost 2 bases, with 13 bases between them. The germline gives CDR1 MNHEY, CDR2 SVGAGI. As DNA, the CDR3 is TGTGCCAGCAGTTACGGTGGAGGGACGGGCAATCAGCCCCAGCATTTT. This encodes CASSYGGGTGNQPQHF.

The chain joins TRBV7-3 to TRBJ2-1; TRBD1 aligns across 9 bases. Trimming cost V 0 bases and J 8 bases; bases outside gene matches: 5. Germline V CDR1 and CDR2: SGHTA, FQGTGA. The CDR3 runs to 15 residues. The CDR3 DNA reads TGTGCCAGCAGCTTAACGATCGACAGGGGGGATGAGCAGTTCTTC. This gives the protein CASSLTIDRGDEQFF.

The chain has TRBV5-1 and TRBJ2-2, with TRBD2 matching over 8 bases. The CDR3 has 15 residues. V lost 0 bases to trimming and J lost 2 bases; unmatched junction nucleotides: 0. CDR1 and CDR2 (germline): SGHRS, YFSETQ. The CDR3 nucleotides read TGCGCCAGCAGCTTGGGGACTAGCAACACCGGGGAGCTGTTTTTT. Translating it yields CASSLGTSNTGELFF.

CDR3 residues: CASSLDSGTTDTQYF. The CDR3 nucleotides read TGTGCCAGCAGCTTGGATAGCGGAACCACAGATACGCAGTATTTT. This chain joins TRBV5-4 and TRBJ2-3; tentatively, D is TRBD2 (6 bases). The CDR3 length is 15 residues. Germline loops: CDR1 SGHNT, CDR2 YYREEE (reference sequence). Trimming left V 0 bases short and J 2 bases short, with 10 bases between. Together with reference TRBV5-4 and TRBJ2-3, the CDR3 gives the full variable domain: ETGVTQSPTHLIKTRGQQVTLRCSSQSGHNTVSWYQQALGQGPQFIFQYYREEENGRGNFPPRFSGLQFPNYSSELNVNALELDDSALYLCASSLDSGTTDTQYFGPGTRLTVL.

The chain links TRBV4-2 to TRBJ2-7, with D possibly being TRBD2 (5 bases). V lost 4 bases and J 0 bases, leaving 10 bases between the germline ends. This CDR3 has 14 amino acids. Germline lookup yields CDR1 LGHNA and CDR2 YNFKEQ. The CDR3 region is CASSRGTSSYEQYF. The DNA for the CDR3 is TGTGCCAGCAGCCGAGGTACTAGCTCCTACGAGCAGTACTTC.

V and J are TRBV6-1 and TRBJ2-3; 12 nucleotides line up with TRBD2. The V gene's germline CDR1 is MNHNS and CDR2 SASEGT. The CDR3 consists of 15 residues. J gave up 1 base and V 4 bases, and 0 bases lay outside the gene matches. CDR3 region: CASSGLAGGTDTQYF. In nucleotides, the CDR3 is TGTGCCAGCAGTGGACTAGCGGGAGGCACAGATACGCAGTATTTT.